Sequencing of this T cell receptor (beta chain) was carried out in a study of radiation and T cells in renal cell carcinoma. Study-wide results and caveats: Top tumor clonotypes rose in blood 2 weeks post-radiation, then contracted.

CDR3 length: 14 residues. Germline CDR1 SGHNT, CDR2 YYREEE (reference sequence). V shed 4 bases and J 7 bases; nucleotides not matched to a gene: 6. A note on this clone: Its target is not known.

This sample's time point: baseline pretreatment blood. Treatment here: 15 Gy SBRT to primary tumor, nephrectomy 4 weeks later. Some clones are missing from TCRdb's copy, which holds only in-frame ones; the method was immunoSEQ multiplex PCR. The sample comprises 140,000 to 150,000 clones, 88% of which are singletons, and around 4.4% rests with the top ten. The receptor comes from a woman between 65 and 79 years old with renal cell carcinoma. Sample: blood, taken from a patient whose treatment included radiotherapy and nephrectomy. The chain carries TRBV5-4 and TRBJ2-7; 12 bases align to TRBD1. The CDR3 spells CASSQGQGAREQYF. CDR3 bases: TGTGCCAGCAGCCAGGGACAGGGGGCAAGGGAGCAGTACTTC.